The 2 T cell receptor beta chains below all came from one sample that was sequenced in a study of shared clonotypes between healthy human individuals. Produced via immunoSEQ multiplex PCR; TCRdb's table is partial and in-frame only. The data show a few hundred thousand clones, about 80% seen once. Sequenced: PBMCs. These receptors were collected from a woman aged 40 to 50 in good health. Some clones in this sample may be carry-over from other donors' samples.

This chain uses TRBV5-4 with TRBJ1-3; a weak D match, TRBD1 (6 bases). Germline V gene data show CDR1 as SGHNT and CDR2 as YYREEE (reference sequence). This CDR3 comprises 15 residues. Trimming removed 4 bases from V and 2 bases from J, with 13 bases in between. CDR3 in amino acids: CASSPDRLAGNTIYF. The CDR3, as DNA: TGTGCCAGCAGCCCGGACAGACTGGCTGGAAACACCATATATTTT.

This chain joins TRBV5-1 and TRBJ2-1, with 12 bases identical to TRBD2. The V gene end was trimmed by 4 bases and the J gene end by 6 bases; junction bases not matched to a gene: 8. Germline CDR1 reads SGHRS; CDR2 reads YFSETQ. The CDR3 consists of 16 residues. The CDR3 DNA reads TGCGCCAGCAGCCCCCTCGGACTAGCGGGGCTCAATGAGCAGTTCTTC. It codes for CASSPLGLAGLNEQFF.